Listed below are T cell receptor beta chains from one sample, sequenced in a study of blood T cell repertoires in COVID-19. Generated by immunoSEQ multiplex PCR, the TCRdb table keeps only in-frame clones and is missing some. The sample lists some 150,000 clones, around 81% seen once, with approximately 13% in the top ten. Source material: peripheral blood. The origin of the receptors is a man aged 55 to 70 with active or convalescent COVID-19. Each CDR3 is given with its conserved first and last residue. The D gene is left open where the match is weak. Some rows have no size entry. The others give once, few or many, or a class for an expanded clone.

cdr3_length	d_call	j_call	v_call	clone_size	cdr3_aa	cdr3_nt
14	NA	TRBJ2-1	TRBV18	NA	CASSPVTGHNEQFF	TGTGCCAGCTCACCTGTGACAGGCCACAATGAGCAGTTCTTC
15	TRBD2	TRBJ2-3	TRBV5-8	NA	CASTRGSGSTDTQYF	TGTGCCAGCACCCGGGGTAGCGGGAGCACAGATACGCAGTATTTT
14	TRBD1	TRBJ1-4	TRBV19	NA	CASSIGTVGEKLFF	TGTGCCAGTAGTATCGGGACAGTCGGAGAAAAACTGTTTTTT
14	TRBD1	TRBJ2-1	TRBV9	NA	CASSVVRTGYEQFF	TGTGCCAGCAGCGTAGTAAGGACAGGGTATGAGCAGTTCTTC
15	NA	TRBJ2-2	TRBV12-2	NA	CASRLRVPNTGELFF	TGTGCAAGTCGCTTACGTGTTCCGAACACCGGGGAGCTGTTTTTT
13	TRBD1	TRBJ2-7	TRBV6-5	NA	CASRAQGDNEQYF	TGTGCCAGCAGAGCACAGGGGGACAACGAGCAGTACTTC
12	NA	TRBJ1-2	TRBV6-4	NA	CASSGTAYGYTF	TGTGCCAGCAGTGGGACAGCGTATGGCTACACCTTC
14	TRBD2	TRBJ2-2	TRBV19	NA	CASSTSGGAGELFF	TGTGCCAGTAGTACCAGCGGGGGGGCCGGGGAGCTGTTTTTT
16	TRBD1	TRBJ1-1	TRBV29-1	once	CSVEAWDRGLRTEAFF	TGCAGCGTTGAGGCCTGGGACAGGGGGCTCAGGACTGAAGCTTTCTTT
15	TRBD1	TRBJ1-2	TRBV9	NA	CASSVETGGNYGYTF	TGTGCCAGCAGCGTAGAAACAGGGGGCAACTATGGCTACACCTTC
13	NA	TRBJ1-3	TRBV30	NA	CAWSRFSGNTIYF	TGTGCCTGGAGTCGGTTCTCTGGAAACACCATATATTTT
17	TRBD2	TRBJ2-1	TRBV7-9	NA	CASSYPSSGSSYNEQFF	TGTGCCAGCAGCTACCCCTCTAGCGGGAGCTCCTACAATGAGCAGTTCTTC
15	TRBD1	TRBJ2-7	TRBV29-1	once	CSVEALAGGFYEQYF	TGCAGCGTTGAGGCACTGGCAGGGGGATTCTACGAGCAGTACTTC
16	NA	TRBJ1-2	TRBV15	NA	CATSRETRPQGGGYTF	TGTGCCACCAGCAGAGAGACCCGACCCCAGGGAGGAGGCTACACCTTC
17	NA	TRBJ2-6	TRBV19	few	CASRIYRGGSGANVLTF	TGTGCCAGTAGGATATACAGGGGGGGCTCTGGGGCCAACGTCCTGACTTTC
14	TRBD2	TRBJ2-2	TRBV11-2	once	CASSLVAGTGELFF	TGTGCCAGCAGCTTAGTAGCGGGTACCGGGGAGCTGTTTTTT
15	NA	TRBJ1-5	TRBV5-1	NA	CASSLGPMRNQPQHF	TGCGCCAGCAGCTTGGGACCGATGAGGAATCAGCCCCAGCATTTT
16	NA	TRBJ2-1	TRBV7-9	NA	CASSLRVGGGYNEQFF	TGTGCCAGCAGCTTAAGAGTGGGAGGGGGGTACAATGAGCAGTTCTTC
18	TRBD1	TRBJ1-4	TRBV15	NA	CATSRTRPRTGSDEKLFF	TGTGCCACCAGCAGGACGCGCCCCCGGACAGGGTCTGATGAAAAACTGTTTTTT
11	NA	TRBJ1-1	TRBV19	NA	CAIRRGTEAFF	TGTGCCATTCGCAGGGGTACTGAAGCTTTCTTT
16	NA	TRBJ1-1	TRBV3-1/TRBV3-2	NA	CASSQGYKGEKGEAFF	TGTGCCAGCAGCCAAGGCTACAAGGGGGAGAAGGGGGAAGCTTTCTTT
15	NA	TRBJ2-7	TRBV9	NA	CASSVESGDSYEQYF	TGTGCCAGCAGCGTTGAATCCGGGGACTCCTACGAGCAGTACTTC
13	NA	TRBJ1-2	TRBV10-3	NA	CANSYDSLNGYTF	TGTGCCAACTCCTATGACAGTCTAAATGGCTACACCTTC
13	NA	TRBJ1-1	TRBV7-9	NA	CASSAAAGAEAFF	TGTGCCAGCAGCGCTGCCGCGGGGGCTGAAGCTTTCTTT
13	NA	TRBJ1-1	TRBV12-3/TRBV12-4	NA	CASSSRGNTEAFF	TGTGCCAGCAGTTCAAGGGGTAACACTGAAGCTTTCTTT